Listed here are 20 T cell receptor beta chains from one sample, sequenced in a study of blood T cell repertoires in COVID-19. Sequenced by immunoSEQ multiplex PCR; TCRdb stores in-frame clones only, minus some. The table lists about 160,000 clones, roughly 85% of them singletons. The specimen sequenced was peripheral blood. The origin of the receptors is a woman aged 60-75 years with COVID-19, enrolled during active disease.

This chain connects TRBV11-2 to TRBJ1-2, with D tentatively TRBD1 (6 bases). V dropped 4 bases and J dropped 12 bases, with 12 bases sitting between them. The CDR3 consists of 11 residues. CDR1 and CDR2 (germline): SGHAT, FQNNGV. This chain's CDR3 is CASSSLYRDTF. The CDR3 DNA is TGTGCCAGCAGCTCACTCTACAGGGACACCTTC.

V and J are TRBV5-6 and TRBJ1-1, with D tentatively TRBD1 (5 bases). The CDR3 length is 14 residues. Trimming pared 1 base from V and 1 base from J, leaving 8 bases between. Per the germline V gene, CDR1 is SGHDT and CDR2 is YYEEEE. The CDR3 reads CASSLRGQNTEAFF. The CDR3 nucleotides read TGTGCCAGCAGCTTGAGGGGCCAGAACACTGAAGCTTTCTTT.

V gene TRBV10-3 combines with J gene TRBJ2-7, with 11 bases aligning to TRBD2. In germline, CDR1 is ENHRY, CDR2 SYGVKD. Trimming removed 3 bases from V and 2 bases from J; junction bases left unmatched: 3. CDR3 length: 15 amino acids. The CDR3 sequence: CAISDGTSGPYEQYF. The CDR3 coding sequence is TGTGCCATCAGTGACGGGACTAGCGGTCCCTACGAGCAGTACTTC.

The chain uses TRBV19 and TRBJ1-2, with no clear D. The V end lost 7 bases, the J end lost 0 bases, and 12 bases lay between the germline ends. The CDR3 runs 14 residues. In germline, CDR1 is LNHDA, CDR2 SQIVND (reference sequence). The CDR3 region is CASTPRRSNYGYTF. CDR3 DNA: TGTGCCAGTACCCCTCGCCGGTCTAACTATGGCTACACCTTC.

CDR3: CASSLVAIGTQRSVYEQYF. CDR3 DNA: TGTGCCAGCAGCTTAGTGGCCATCGGGACTCAAAGGTCGGTCTACGAGCAGTACTTC. This chain uses TRBV11-2 with TRBJ2-7, with TRBD2 as a possible D gene (6 bases). CDR1 SGHAT and CDR2 FQNNGV come from the germline V gene. V lost 1 base and J 3 bases, leaving 25 bases between the germline ends. CDR3 size: 19 residues.

The J gene is TRBJ2-3, the V gene TRBV7-2; no clear D gene. There are 14 residues in the CDR3. The V and J ends lost 3 bases and 1 base respectively, with 8 bases between them. Germline values: CDR1 SGHTA, CDR2 FQGNSA. CDR3 sequence: CASSFGLGTDTQYF. The CDR3 DNA reads TGTGCCAGCAGCTTCGGGTTGGGCACAGATACGCAGTATTTT.

The chain has TRBV20-1 and TRBJ2-5, with D perhaps matching TRBD1 (5 bases). Trimming pared 3 bases from V and 4 bases from J, leaving 12 bases between. From germline, CDR1 is DFQATT and CDR2 SNEGSKA (reference sequence). This CDR3 has 13 residues. The CDR3 DNA follows: TGCAGTGCTAGTAAGGGGTATGGAGAGACCCAGTACTTC. This gives the protein CSASKGYGETQYF.

V and J are TRBV5-8 and TRBJ1-6, with 7 bases aligning to TRBD1. There are 16 residues in the CDR3. The germline V gene encodes CDR1 SGHTS and CDR2 YDEGEE. With V trimmed by 4 bases and J by 4 bases, 8 bases remained unmatched. CDR3 protein: CASSPRTGGYNSPLHF. CDR3 coding DNA: TGTGCCAGCAGCCCGAGGACAGGCGGATATAATTCACCCCTCCACTTT.

The J gene is TRBJ1-1, the V gene TRBV6-5; 7 bases align to TRBD1. The V and J ends lost 6 bases and 4 bases, in that order; junction bases with no gene match: 11. This CDR3 contains 15 residues. The germline CDR1 and CDR2 sequences are MNHEY and SVGAGI. CDR3 in amino acids: CASSPGRGRVTEAFF. CDR3 nucleotide sequence: TGTGCCAGCAGCCCAGGTAGGGGGCGGGTCACTGAAGCTTTCTTT.

This chain joins TRBV5-8 and TRBJ1-1; the D is unclear. V dropped 7 bases and J dropped 0 bases, with 13 bases sitting between them. The germline V gene has CDR1 SGHTS and CDR2 YDEGEE. This CDR3 contains 14 residues. CDR3 sequence reads: CASLRGFMNTEAFF. The CDR3 DNA is TGTGCCAGCCTTCGAGGCTTCATGAACACTGAAGCTTTCTTT.

The V call is TRBV7-2, the J call TRBJ2-1; TRBD1 matches at 10 bases. The CDR3 is 14 amino acids. CDR1 is SGHTA, CDR2 FQGNSA, per germline. The junction had 4 bases not matched to a gene; V was cut back by 4 bases and J by 7 bases. CDR3 amino acids: CASSWGDRGNEQFF. The CDR3 DNA sequence: TGTGCCAGCAGCTGGGGGGACAGGGGAAATGAGCAGTTCTTC. Filled out from reference TRBV7-2 and TRBJ2-1, the complete variable domain reads GAGVSQSPSNKVTEKGKDVELRCDPISGHTALYWYRQSLGQGLEFLIYFQGNSAPDKSGLPSDRFSAERTGGSVSTLTIQRTQQEDSAVYLCASSWGDRGNEQFFGPGTRLTVL.

Here the CDR3 reads CAISESVTGSDGYTF. In DNA form, the CDR3 reads TGTGCCATCAGTGAGTCGGTAACAGGGTCGGATGGCTACACCTTC. J is TRBJ1-2 and V is TRBV10-3, with D perhaps TRBD1 (6 bases). This CDR3 is built from 15 residues. Germline CDR1 ENHRY, CDR2 SYGVKD. The V and J ends lost 0 bases and 6 bases respectively, with 14 bases between them.

The gene calls are TRBV7-9 and TRBJ1-3; TRBD1 matches at 8 bases. Per the germline V gene, CDR1 is SEHNR and CDR2 is FQNEAQ (reference sequence). The V and J ends lost 4 bases and 1 base, in that order; junction bases with no gene match: 9. The CDR3 spans 17 residues. CDR3 residues: CASSSSDRGYSGNTIYF. DNA of the CDR3: TGTGCCAGCAGCTCATCCGACAGGGGATATTCTGGAAACACCATATATTTT.

This clone appeared once. The DNA for the CDR3 is TGCGCCAGCAGCTCACAGGGCGGTGGTAGGGAAAAACTGTTTTTT. This codes for CASSSQGGGREKLFF. The rearrangement joins TRBV5-1 to TRBJ1-4; maybe TRBD1 (6 bases). CDR3 size: 15 residues. The germline V gene encodes CDR1 SGHRS and CDR2 YFSETQ. V shed 3 bases and J shed 8 bases, with 17 bases lying between them.

This chain uses TRBV7-9 with TRBJ2-5; no firm D call. The CDR3 covers 13 residues. Trimming removed 1 base from V and 4 bases from J, with 7 bases in between. The V gene's germline CDR1 is SEHNR and CDR2 FQNEAQ (reference sequence). The CDR3 protein is CASSLGRGETQYF. The CDR3 coding sequence is TGTGCCAGCAGCTTAGGTAGAGGAGAGACCCAGTACTTC.

The chain couples TRBV9 to TRBJ2-1; 10 nucleotides align to TRBD2. With V trimmed by 5 bases and J by 3 bases, 5 bases remained unmatched. The germline CDR1 and CDR2 sequences are SGDLS and YYNGEE. This CDR3 comprises 15 residues. CDR3 region: CASSSGTSDYNEQFF. The CDR3 nucleotides are TGTGCCAGCAGTAGCGGGACTAGCGACTACAATGAGCAGTTCTTC.

This chain uses TRBV5-1 with TRBJ1-6; 7 nucleotides align to TRBD1. The germline CDR1 and CDR2 sequences are SGHRS and YFSETQ. There are 14 residues in the CDR3. V lost 1 base to trimming and J lost 7 bases; unmatched junction nucleotides: 2. The CDR3, as DNA: TGCGCCAGCAGCTTGTCAGGGGGAAATTCACCCCTCCACTTT. Protein product: CASSLSGGNSPLHF.

The chain uses TRBV30 and TRBJ1-1; TRBD1 agrees at 9 bases. V dropped 3 bases and J dropped 4; count of bases not matched to a gene: 6. Germline V lookup: CDR1 GTSNPN, CDR2 SVGIG (reference sequence). The CDR3 has 14 amino acids. The DNA of the CDR3 is TGTGCCTGGAGGACAGGGGGTTGGGGCACTGAAGCTTTCTTT. It specifies CAWRTGGWGTEAFF.

The chain has TRBV5-8 and TRBJ2-2, with D possibly matching TRBD2 (6 bases). Germline V gives CDR1 SGHTS, CDR2 YDEGEE. The CDR3 contains 16 residues. Trimming stripped 2 bases from V and 5 bases from J, with 16 bases between. As DNA, the CDR3 is TGTGCCAGCAGCTTAGGCCGCCTGGCGGGAACCGGGGAGCTGTTTTTT. Translated, it gives CASSLGRLAGTGELFF. Variable domain in full (rest from reference TRBV5-8 and TRBJ2-2): EAGVTQSPTHLIKTRGQQATLRCSPISGHTSVYWYQQALGLGLQFLLWYDEGEERNRGNFPPRFSGRQFPNYSSELNVNALELEDSALYLCASSLGRLAGTGELFFGEGSRLTVL.

V and J are TRBV11-2 and TRBJ1-1, with TRBD1 identical over 10 bases. V lost 4 bases and J lost 4; bases outside the gene matches: 18. The CDR3 extends over 19 amino acids. CDR1 is SGHAT and CDR2 is FQNNGV in the germline V gene. For the CDR3, the DNA is TGTGCCAGCAGCTATCGGTTCGGGACAGGGGCCCTGGGGGGCACTGAAGCTTTCTTT. Its translation: CASSYRFGTGALGGTEAFF. Full variable domain (rest looked up from reference TRBV11-2 and TRBJ1-1): EAGVAQSPRYKIIEKRQSVAFWCNPISGHATLYWYQQILGQGPKLLIQFQNNGVVDDSQLPKDRFSAERLKGVDSTLKIQPAKLEDSAVYLCASSYRFGTGALGGTEAFFGQGTRLTVV.